This TCR beta chain came from a study of cytomegalovirus exposure and HLA in healthy donors. Across the study: The 120 or so validation repertoires used a platform that matched the one used for the 550 to 800 first-cohort repertoires, as a later analysis reported. Findings and caveats of the study: Investigators reported approximately 170 TCR beta chains as tied to cytomegalovirus. A few of the chains that were CMV-associated were confirmed in vitro to be specific for CMV antigens. Some public TCRs appeared in many individuals, while most sequences were rare.

The V and J ends lost 7 bases and 5 bases, in that order; junction bases with no gene match: 14. The germline V gene encodes CDR1 SEHNR and CDR2 FQNEAQ (reference sequence). There are 16 residues in the CDR3. Points on this clone: Its antigen is undetermined.

Sequencing was performed with immunoSEQ multiplex PCR; in TCRdb, only in-frame clones are kept and a portion is missing. Of 150,000 to 200,000 clones in the sample, around 84% were seen once. Material for sequencing was PBMCs. This sequence was found in a man younger than 35 in good health and CMV-seropositive. The chain couples TRBV7-9 to TRBJ2-3; TRBD1 matches at 8 bases. CDR3: CASTKRRTGRQDTQYF. In nucleotides, the CDR3 is TGTGCCAGCACCAAAAGGAGGACAGGGAGGCAAGATACGCAGTATTTT.